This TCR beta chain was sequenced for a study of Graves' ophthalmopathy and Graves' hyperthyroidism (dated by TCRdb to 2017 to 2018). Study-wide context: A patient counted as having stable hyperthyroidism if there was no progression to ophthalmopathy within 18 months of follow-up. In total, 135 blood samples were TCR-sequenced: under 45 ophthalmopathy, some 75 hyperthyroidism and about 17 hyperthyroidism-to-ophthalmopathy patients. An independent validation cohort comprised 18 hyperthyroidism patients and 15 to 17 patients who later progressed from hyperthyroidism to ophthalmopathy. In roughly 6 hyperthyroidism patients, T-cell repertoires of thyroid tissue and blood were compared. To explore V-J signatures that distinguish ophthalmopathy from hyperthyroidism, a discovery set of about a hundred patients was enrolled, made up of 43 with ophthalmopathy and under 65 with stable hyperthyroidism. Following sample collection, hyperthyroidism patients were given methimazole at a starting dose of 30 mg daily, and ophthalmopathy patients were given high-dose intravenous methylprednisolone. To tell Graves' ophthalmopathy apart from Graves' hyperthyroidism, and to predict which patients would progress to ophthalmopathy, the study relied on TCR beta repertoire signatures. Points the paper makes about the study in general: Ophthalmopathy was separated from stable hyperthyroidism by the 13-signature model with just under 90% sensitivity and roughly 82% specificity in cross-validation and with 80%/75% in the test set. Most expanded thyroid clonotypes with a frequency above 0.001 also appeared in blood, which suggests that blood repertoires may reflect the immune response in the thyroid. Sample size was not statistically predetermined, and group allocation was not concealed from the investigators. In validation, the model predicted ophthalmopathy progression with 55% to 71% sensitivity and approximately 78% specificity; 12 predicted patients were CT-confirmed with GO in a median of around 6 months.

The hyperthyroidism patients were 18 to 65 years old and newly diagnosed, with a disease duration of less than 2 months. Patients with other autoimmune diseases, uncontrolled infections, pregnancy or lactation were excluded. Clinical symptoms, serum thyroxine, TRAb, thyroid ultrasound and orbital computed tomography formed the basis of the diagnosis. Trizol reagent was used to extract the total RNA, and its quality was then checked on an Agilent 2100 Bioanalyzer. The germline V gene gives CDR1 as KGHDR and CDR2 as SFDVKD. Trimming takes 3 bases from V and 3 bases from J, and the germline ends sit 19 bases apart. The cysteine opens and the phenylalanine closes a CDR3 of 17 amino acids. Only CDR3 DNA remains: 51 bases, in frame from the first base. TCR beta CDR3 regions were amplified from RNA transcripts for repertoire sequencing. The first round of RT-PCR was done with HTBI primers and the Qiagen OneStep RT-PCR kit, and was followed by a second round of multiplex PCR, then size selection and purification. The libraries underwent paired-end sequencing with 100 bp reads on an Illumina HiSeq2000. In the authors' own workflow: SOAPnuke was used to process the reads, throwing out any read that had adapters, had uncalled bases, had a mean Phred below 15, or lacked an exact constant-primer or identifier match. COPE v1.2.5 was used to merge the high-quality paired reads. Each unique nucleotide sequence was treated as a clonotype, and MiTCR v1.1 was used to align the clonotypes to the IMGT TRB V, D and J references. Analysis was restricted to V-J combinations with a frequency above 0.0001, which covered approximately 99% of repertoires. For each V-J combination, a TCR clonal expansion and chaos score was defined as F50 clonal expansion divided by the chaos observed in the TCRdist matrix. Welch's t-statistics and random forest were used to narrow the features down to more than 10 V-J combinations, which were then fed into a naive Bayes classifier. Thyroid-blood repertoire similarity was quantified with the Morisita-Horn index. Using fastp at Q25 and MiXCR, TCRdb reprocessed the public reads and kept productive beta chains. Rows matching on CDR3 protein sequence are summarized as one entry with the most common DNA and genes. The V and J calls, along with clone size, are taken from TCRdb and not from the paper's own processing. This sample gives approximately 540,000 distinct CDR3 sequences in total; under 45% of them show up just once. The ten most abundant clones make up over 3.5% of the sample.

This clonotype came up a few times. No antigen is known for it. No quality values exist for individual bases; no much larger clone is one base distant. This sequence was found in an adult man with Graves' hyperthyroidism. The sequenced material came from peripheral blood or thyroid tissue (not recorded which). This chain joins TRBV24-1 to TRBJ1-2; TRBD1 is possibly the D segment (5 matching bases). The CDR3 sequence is CATSDPGRAGEDYGYTF. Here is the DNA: TGTGCCACCAGTGATCCGGGACGGGCTGGTGAGGACTATGGCTACACCTTC.